Listed here are 8 T cell receptor beta chains from one sample, sequenced in a study of T cells after posttransplantation cyclophosphamide. The table came from immunoSEQ multiplex PCR; TCRdb's copy has only in-frame clones and leaves some out. Among hundreds of clones listed, 80% to 85% were seen once. What was sequenced was memory CD8+ T cells sorted from blood. The receptors here all came from a man in his forties or fifties in good health, CMV-negative, and a related stem cell transplant donor.

The V gene is TRBV7-9, the J gene TRBJ1-1, with D unclear. Trimming took off 3 bases at V and 1 base at J, with 15 bases between the two ends. The CDR3 spans 16 residues. CDR1 and CDR2 from the germline V gene are SEHNR and FQNEAQ (reference sequence). CDR3 loop: CASSFQRGPGNTEAFF. CDR3 nucleotides: TGTGCCAGCAGCTTTCAGCGCGGTCCCGGGAACACTGAAGCTTTCTTT. Full variable domain (outside the CDR3, taken from reference TRBV7-9 and TRBJ1-1): DTGVSQNPRHKITKRGQNVTFRCDPISEHNRLYWYRQTLGQGPEFLTYFQNEAQLEKSRLLSDRFSAERPKGSFSTLEIQRTEQGDSAMYLCASSFQRGPGNTEAFFGQGTRLTVV.

The rearrangement joins TRBV11-2 to TRBJ2-7; maybe TRBD1 (5 bases). The germline CDR1 and CDR2 sequences are SGHAT and FQNNGV. V gave up 4 bases and J gave up 2 bases, with 12 bases separating them. The CDR3 contains 14 residues. The CDR3 reads CASSSGFATYEQYF. The CDR3 nucleotides read TGTGCCAGCAGCTCAGGGTTTGCTACCTACGAGCAGTACTTC.

A word on this clone: In the same sample, other DNA sequences code for this CDR3. The chain uses TRBV6-5 and TRBJ2-2; D may be TRBD2 (5 bases). CDR3 length: 13 amino acids. Trimming pared 2 bases from V and 8 bases from J, leaving 9 bases between. Per the germline V gene, CDR1 is MNHEY and CDR2 is SVGAGI. The DNA for the CDR3 is TGTGCCAGCAGTTACAGACGGGGAGGGGAGCTGTTTTTT. It specifies CASSYRRGGELFF.

The chain couples TRBV6-1 to TRBJ2-1; 11 bases match TRBD2. The germline gives CDR1 MNHNS, CDR2 SASEGT. Trimming at V came to 3 bases and at J to 4 bases, leaving 5 bases not matched to a gene. This CDR3 is 16 amino acids long. In nucleotides, the CDR3 is TGTGCCAGCAGTGAGACCGGGACTAGCGGTTACAATGAGCAGTTCTTC. Amino acid sequence: CASSETGTSGYNEQFF.

This clone was detected once. The chain is built from TRBV9 and TRBJ2-1; TRBD2 matches at 10 bases. V shed 4 bases and J 9 bases; nucleotides not matched to a gene: 10. Germline CDR1 SGDLS, CDR2 YYNGEE. This CDR3 is 15 amino acids long. The CDR3 spells CASSPSGRAEIEQFF. Written as DNA, the CDR3 is TGTGCCAGCAGCCCCAGCGGGAGGGCCGAGATTGAGCAGTTCTTC.

The CDR3, as DNA: TGTGCCAGCAGTGAGGGGAGGGACACAGATACGCAGTATTTT. It yields the protein CASSEGRDTDTQYF. The J gene is TRBJ2-3, the V gene TRBV6-4, with 7 bases lining up with TRBD2. CDR1 is MRHNA and CDR2 is SNTAGT in the germline V gene. The CDR3 consists of 14 residues. The V gene end was trimmed by 3 bases and the J gene end by 2 bases; junction bases not matched to a gene: 2.

The V and J genes are TRBV10-2 and TRBJ2-7; D not certain. The length of the CDR3 is 11 residues. Looked up from germline, CDR1 is WSHSY and CDR2 is SAAADI. V lost 4 bases to trimming and J lost 4 bases, with 5 bases between them. The CDR3 coding sequence is TGCGCCAGCAGTGTGAGTTACGAGCAGTACTTC. Protein sequence: CASSVSYEQYF.

The chain has TRBV7-9 and TRBJ1-4; maybe TRBD1 (6 bases). The CDR3 covers 14 residues. Between the trimmed V and J ends, which lost 5 bases and 8 bases, there was a span of 15 bases. In germline, CDR1 is SEHNR, CDR2 FQNEAQ (reference sequence). The CDR3 DNA reads as TGTGCCAGCAGCGACGGAATTAGGGGGGAAAAACTGTTTTTT. It specifies CASSDGIRGEKLFF.